The rows below give T cell receptor beta chains drawn from one sample of a study of CXCR3-negative and CXCR3-positive naive CD8 T cells. TCRdb processed the 5' RACE reads again and assigns one entry to each CDR3 protein, with no DNA. The sample table sets out about 120,000 distinct CDR3 sequences. Input material: naive CXCR3+ CD8+ T cells from blood. The receptor source for this set is a human donor in good health. Some clones in this sample may be carry-over from other donors' samples. Each CDR3 is given with its conserved first and last residue. Fields, in order: J gene, V gene, CDR3 protein.

J: TRBJ2-5; V: TRBV7-9; CDR3: CASSLARQGARETQYF
J: TRBJ2-7; V: TRBV10-3; CDR3: CAISETSNEQYF
J: TRBJ2-7; V: TRBV20-1; CDR3: CSARSSDSSYEQYF
J: TRBJ1-2; V: TRBV28; CDR3: CASSYRDSDGYTF
J: TRBJ2-2; V: TRBV27; CDR3: CASSARLAGSTGELFF
J: TRBJ2-1; V: TRBV11-1; CDR3: CASSGGFYNEQFF
J: TRBJ2-5; V: TRBV12-3/TRBV12-4; CDR3: CASSSTSLRRDTHQETQYF
J: TRBJ1-5; V: TRBV4-1; CDR3: CASSQQGIQPQHF
J: TRBJ2-1; V: TRBV6-5; CDR3: CASKLSQQGLGNEQFF
J: TRBJ1-5; V: TRBV27; CDR3: CASSLSGRGPGQPQHF
J: TRBJ2-7; V: TRBV7-9; CDR3: CASSGGLRYEQYF
J: TRBJ1-4; V: TRBV28; CDR3: CASQVGRGNEKLLF
J: TRBJ2-7; V: TRBV20-1; CDR3: CSARDPGGGAPYEQYF
J: TRBJ2-1; V: TRBV5-5; CDR3: CASTEIPQGRTNYDEQFF
J: TRBJ2-7; V: TRBV29-1; CDR3: CSVEGKPGEQYF
J: TRBJ2-1; V: TRBV4-3; CDR3: CASSPHSGGGGNEQFF
J: TRBJ2-2; V: TRBV10-2; CDR3: CASSEDRGRRELFF
J: TRBJ2-1; V: TRBV7-7; CDR3: CASSHGIHNEQFF
J: TRBJ2-5; V: TRBV25-1; CDR3: CASSEFVDTYQETQYF
J: TRBJ2-7; V: TRBV25-1; CDR3: CVTSRAYEQYF
J: TRBJ2-3; V: TRBV7-9; CDR3: CASSSGGGFTDTQYF
J: TRBJ2-2; V: TRBV13; CDR3: CASSPYRGANTGELFF
J: TRBJ2-1; V: TRBV21-1; CDR3: CASSKALGAFRRGSSSYNEQFF
J: TRBJ2-7; V: TRBV7-9; CDR3: CASSSDRDSIYEQYF
J: TRBJ2-7; V: TRBV6-5; CDR3: CASSSGLAGSLRGEQYF
J: TRBJ1-3; V: TRBV28; CDR3: CASSLVNLGSGNTIYF
J: TRBJ2-7; V: TRBV5-1; CDR3: CASSPGTEDYEQYF
J: TRBJ2-2; V: TRBV7-9; CDR3: CASSPRLAGKNTGELFF
J: TRBJ2-7; V: TRBV5-1; CDR3: CASSLVLAGAYEQYF
J: TRBJ1-1; V: TRBV12-3/TRBV12-4; CDR3: CASTQSGGNTEAFF
J: TRBJ2-5; V: TRBV3-1; CDR3: CASSQDVYRFQETQYF
J: TRBJ2-1; V: TRBV4-3; CDR3: CASSHLAGRPGNEEFF
J: TRBJ2-3; V: TRBV4-2; CDR3: CASSQDQASGGTDTQYF
J: TRBJ2-7; V: TRBV5-1; CDR3: CASSLHRDIEQYF
J: TRBJ2-5; V: TRBV28; CDR3: CASSLRQGAWETQYF
J: TRBJ2-4; V: TRBV7-8; CDR3: CASSLLDEHGIQYF
J: TRBJ2-4; V: TRBV27; CDR3: CASSFYGTGDYLAKNIQYF
J: TRBJ2-1; V: TRBV12-3/TRBV12-4; CDR3: CASSLETSVYNEQFF
J: TRBJ2-6; V: TRBV13; CDR3: CASSLAGDIPSGANVLTF
J: TRBJ2-2; V: TRBV12-3/TRBV12-4; CDR3: CASSVAGGDGELFF
J: TRBJ2-2; V: TRBV7-8; CDR3: CASSLVGQGTNTGELFF
J: TRBJ2-5; V: TRBV20-1; CDR3: CSARGGTVTETQYF
J: TRBJ2-7; V: TRBV7-2; CDR3: CASSLGQTGLAGDAILPGQYF
J: TRBJ2-7; V: TRBV6-2/TRBV6-3; CDR3: CASSFGGTGAYEQYF
J: TRBJ2-7; V: TRBV5-6; CDR3: CASNLGEYEQYF
J: TRBJ1-1; V: TRBV5-6; CDR3: CASSLGPTNEAFF
J: TRBJ1-5; V: TRBV18; CDR3: CASSPPGQGYQPQHF
J: TRBJ2-1; V: TRBV4-1; CDR3: CASSLGPLHSNEQFF
J: TRBJ2-1; V: TRBV24-1; CDR3: CATSDFNSVEQFF
J: TRBJ2-1; V: TRBV7-9; CDR3: CASQRGLMNEQFF